The sequence of this T cell receptor (beta chain) was determined in a study of neurological immune-mediated disorders. cDNA synthesis was performed by 5'RACE with 10-nucleotide random UMIs. TCRdb ran MiXCR on the 5' RACE reads and lists one entry per CDR3 protein. The sample has 55,000 to 70,000 distinct CDR3 sequences; 3% to 4% are singletons. Notes on the study in general: When the repertoires were grouped phylogenetically, those of 18 of the 34 multiple sclerosis patients came together in a single cluster of related CDR3 sequences, which points to a possible repertoire-level signature. Multiple sclerosis patients had less TCR clonal expansion than even healthy controls, unlike HTLV-1-associated myelopathy.

This clonotype was counted at least ten times. Its antigen is not identified. Sequencing was carried out using PBMCs. This clonotype originated in a woman in her fifties or sixties with multiple sclerosis.

The CDR3 bases are TGTGCCAGCAGCTTGGCTAGCGGGGAAGAGACCCAGTACTTC. It is translated as CASSLASGEETQYF. V usage is TRBV5-4 and J usage is TRBJ2-5; the match to TRBD2 covers 9 bases. This CDR3 has 14 amino acids. Trimming took 0 bases from V and 3 from J; bases not matched to a gene: 0. CDR1 SGHNT and CDR2 YYREEE come from the germline V gene (reference sequence).